Below, 27 T cell receptor beta chains from the same sample are listed, as sequenced in a study of spatial heterogeneity in lung cancer. Study outcomes and limitations: The study found that expanded intratumoral alpha and beta TCR counts tracked tumor mutation counts.

Their antigens remain unidentified. The time point: sample taken at primary tumor resection. TCRdb redid the calling of the 5' RACE reads with MiXCR, one entry per CDR3 protein. The sample carries around 5,100 distinct CDR3 sequences, about 7.1% recorded once. The specimen was lung tumor tissue, collected at surgery. All receptors derive from a male donor with early-stage non-small cell lung cancer.

Relative to its sample, this clonotype is medium-sized. The chain combines TRBV3-1 with TRBJ1-1; possible D gene TRBD1, 5 bases. The germline gives CDR1 LGHDT, CDR2 YNNKEL (reference sequence). The CDR3 runs 15 residues. Trimming took 6 bases from V and 5 from J, leaving 19 bases between them. The CDR3 here is CASSQRGIPWTEAFF. The CDR3 nucleotides read TGTGCCAGCAGTCAAAGGGGTATACCCTGGACTGAAGCTTTCTTT.

This clonotype is classed as medium-sized. In nucleotides, the CDR3 is TGCAGTGCTAGACGGGACGGTCCCTCCAATGAGCAGTTCTTC. Translating it yields CSARRDGPSNEQFF. This chain joins TRBV20-1 and TRBJ2-1; possibly TRBD1 or TRBD2 for D (5 bases each). CDR3 length: 14 residues. Germline CDR1 and CDR2: DFQATT and SNEGSKA (reference sequence). V was shortened by 2 bases and J by 6 bases, with 14 bases between the two germline ends.

The table lists this clonotype with many counts. This chain connects TRBV6-2 or TRBV6-3 to TRBJ2-1, with D possibly matching TRBD2 (6 bases). The CDR3 extends over 16 amino acids. V lost 5 bases to trimming and J lost 8 bases, with 22 bases between them. Germline V gene data show CDR1 as MNHEY and CDR2 as SVGEGT. The CDR3 loop is CASSRRLTGEDHEQFF. CDR3 bases: TGTGCCAGCAGTAGGAGGTTAACGGGAGAAGACCATGAGCAGTTCTTC.

This clonotype is medium-sized within its sample. The J gene is TRBJ1-2, the V gene TRBV5-1; D may be TRBD1 (6 bases). Between the trimmed V and J ends, which lost 7 bases and 2 bases, there was a span of 9 bases. The CDR3 has 12 residues. Per germline, CDR1 SGHRS and CDR2 YFSETQ. This CDR3 reads CASGGANYGYTF. CDR3 DNA sequence: TGCGCCAGCGGGGGGGCCAACTATGGCTACACCTTC.

This clonotype qualifies as medium-sized. The V gene is TRBV18, the J gene TRBJ2-5, with 9 positions matching TRBD1. CDR3 size: 17 residues. J was trimmed by 4 bases and V by 2 bases; bases with no gene match: 11. Germline V CDR1 and CDR2: KGHSH, LQKENI. This chain's CDR3 is CASSPSTGGARGETQYF. As DNA, the CDR3 is TGTGCCAGCTCACCAAGTACAGGGGGCGCGAGGGGAGAGACCCAGTACTTC.

This clonotype was observed many times. The chain employs TRBV20-1 and TRBJ1-1; no clear D. V dropped 3 bases and J dropped 0 bases, with 5 bases sitting between them. Germline V gene lookup returns CDR1 DFQATT and CDR2 SNEGSKA (reference sequence). This CDR3 contains 12 residues. The CDR3 region is CSARHMNTEAFF. Here the CDR3 DNA reads TGCAGTGCTAGGCATATGAACACTGAAGCTTTCTTT.

The chain recombines TRBV6-6 with TRBJ2-2; D remains unclear. CDR1 is MNHNY and CDR2 is SVGAGI in the germline V gene (reference sequence). V lost 7 bases, J lost 0 bases, and 6 bases lay in between. CDR3 length: 13 amino acids. CDR3 DNA: TGTGCCAGCAAGGTATCGAACACCGGGGAGCTGTTTTTT. Amino acids: CASKVSNTGELFF.

This clonotype was seen many times. The chain has TRBV11-2 and TRBJ1-1; D uncertain. CDR1 and CDR2 from the germline V gene are SGHAT and FQNNGV. Deletions cut 2 bases from V and 0 bases from J, with 7 bases between. CDR3 size: 14 residues. In nucleotides, the CDR3 is TGTGCCAGCAGCTTATTTGACATGAACACTGAAGCTTTCTTT. Amino acids: CASSLFDMNTEAFF.

This clonotype is medium-sized within its sample. V is TRBV19 and J is TRBJ2-6, with unresolved D. V lost 4 bases, J lost 0 bases, and 13 bases lay in between. Germline V gene data show CDR1 as LNHDA and CDR2 as SQIVND (reference sequence). The CDR3 spans 17 residues. The CDR3 reads CASSTPQHSSGANVLTF. The CDR3 coding sequence is TGTGCCAGTAGTACACCCCAGCATTCCTCTGGGGCCAACGTCCTGACTTTC.

This clonotype is medium-sized by share. V usage is TRBV4-2 and J usage is TRBJ2-7, with 7 bases fitting TRBD1. Germline CDR1 is LGHNA and CDR2 is YNFKEQ. This CDR3 has 17 amino acids. The V segment lost 4 bases and the J segment 7 bases; nucleotides outside the gene matches: 19. The DNA of the CDR3 is TGTGCCAGCAGCCCTGACCCATTGACAGGGACCTGGGAGGAGCAGTACTTC. It translates to CASSPDPLTGTWEEQYF.

This clonotype was picked up many times. The chain is built from TRBV12-3 or TRBV12-4 and TRBJ2-2; D might be TRBD1 (6 bases). Trimming stripped 3 bases from V and 3 bases from J, with 14 bases between. This CDR3 has 16 residues. CDR3 bases: TGTGCCAGCAGTTTTCGGGGACAAGGTTACACCGGGGAGCTGTTTTTT. Translated, it gives CASSFRGQGYTGELFF.

This clonotype appeared many times. The chain recombines TRBV3-1 with TRBJ2-7, with no clear D. Trimming removed 0 bases from V and 6 bases from J, with 12 bases in between. Germline V gives CDR1 LGHDT, CDR2 YNNKEL (reference sequence). The CDR3 contains 14 residues. The CDR3 here is CASSQDIWSGEQYF. Written as DNA, the CDR3 is TGTGCCAGCAGCCAAGATATCTGGTCCGGCGAGCAGTACTTC.

This clonotype was seen many times. The rearrangement joins TRBV3-1 to TRBJ1-4; no definite D call. CDR1 and CDR2 from the germline V gene are LGHDT and YNNKEL (reference sequence). This CDR3 region has 14 residues. Trimming removed 0 bases from V and 4 bases from J, with 6 bases in between. The CDR3 bases are TGTGCCAGCAGCCAAGACAGCCTTAATGAAAAACTGTTTTTT. Translating gives CASSQDSLNEKLFF. The whole variable domain, filled in from reference TRBV3-1 and TRBJ1-4, reads DTAVSQTPKYLVTQMGNDKSIKCEQNLGHDTMYWYKQDSKKFLKIMFSYNNKELIINETVPNRFSPKSPDKAHLNLHINSLELGDSAVYFCASSQDSLNEKLFFGSGTQLSVL.

This clonotype is medium-sized in the sample. The chain combines TRBV6-1 with TRBJ1-1, with D unresolved. With 4 bases removed from V and 0 bases from J, the gap between germline ends came to 15 bases. Germline CDR1 and CDR2: MNHNS and SASEGT. This CDR3 has 16 residues. CDR3 DNA: TGTGCCAGCAGTGTCGGTTCGGGGATTATGAACACTGAAGCTTTCTTT. It translates to CASSVGSGIMNTEAFF.

This clonotype was counted ten times or more. This chain joins TRBV9 and TRBJ1-1, with 10 bases fitting TRBD1. The CDR3 runs to 14 residues. The germline V gene encodes CDR1 SGDLS and CDR2 YYNGEE. V lost 6 bases and J lost 5; bases outside the gene matches: 7. The CDR3 sequence is CASTGTGDWTEAFF. DNA for the CDR3: TGTGCCAGCACCGGGACAGGGGATTGGACTGAAGCTTTCTTT.

By its share, this clonotype is medium-sized. The chain uses TRBV7-6 and TRBJ2-5; D might be TRBD1 (5 bases). Germline assignment: CDR1 SGHVS and CDR2 FNYEAQ. The CDR3 loop spans 15 amino acids. Trimming took 4 bases from V and 2 from J, leaving 14 bases between them. In nucleotides, the CDR3 is TGTGCCAGCAGCTCCCGTGGGGCGGCACAAGAGACCCAGTACTTC. It specifies CASSSRGAAQETQYF. The full variable domain, with the rest looked up from reference TRBV7-6 and TRBJ2-5, is GAGVSQSPRYKVTKRGQDVALRCDPISGHVSLYWYRQALGQGPEFLTYFNYEAQQDKSGLPNDRFSAERPEGSISTLTIQRTEQRDSAMYRCASSSRGAAQETQYFGPGTRLLVL.

This clonotype was seen at least ten times. V and J are TRBV20-1 and TRBJ2-1; D gene uncertain. With 3 bases removed from V and 1 base from J, the gap between germline ends came to 13 bases. Germline V gene data show CDR1 as DFQATT and CDR2 as SNEGSKA (reference sequence). This CDR3 has 15 amino acids. The CDR3, as DNA: TGCAGTGCTAGTGGTCGGGTAAAGTCCTACAATGAGCAGTTCTTC. This gives the protein CSASGRVKSYNEQFF.

Many counts were recorded for this clonotype. The chain recombines TRBV19 with TRBJ2-1; D is ambiguous. V shed 5 bases and J shed 12 bases, with 32 bases lying between them. Germline CDR1 is LNHDA and CDR2 is SQIVND (reference sequence). The CDR3 is 18 amino acids. The CDR3 sequence: CASSPSLGRTYDSTRQFF. In DNA, the CDR3 is TGTGCCAGTAGTCCCTCGCTGGGCCGCACTTATGATAGTACCAGGCAGTTCTTC.

Within the sample, this clonotype is medium-sized. The chain recombines TRBV5-1 with TRBJ2-1; D not resolved. CDR1 is SGHRS, CDR2 YFSETQ, per germline. The CDR3 extends over 13 amino acids. The V and J ends lost 6 bases and 3 bases respectively, with 10 bases between them. The CDR3 is CASKVGIYNEQFF. The CDR3 DNA sequence: TGCGCCAGCAAGGTTGGGATCTACAATGAGCAGTTCTTC. Based on the CDR3 plus reference TRBV5-1 and TRBJ2-1, the full variable domain is KAGVTQTPRYLIKTRGQQVTLSCSPISGHRSVSWYQQTPGQGLQFLFEYFSETQRNKGNFPGRFSGRQFSNSRSEMNVSTLELGDSALYLCASKVGIYNEQFFGPGTRLTVL.

The table lists this clonotype with many counts. This rearrangement joins TRBV28 to TRBJ2-5; a possible D gene is TRBD1 (6 bases). Looked up from germline, CDR1 is MDHEN and CDR2 is SYDVKM. Deletions cut 2 bases from V and 5 bases from J, with 15 bases between. The length of the CDR3 is 15 residues. CDR3 protein: CASSLTLARGETQYF. The DNA for the CDR3 is TGTGCCAGCAGTTTAACCTTAGCCAGGGGCGAGACCCAGTACTTC.

This clonotype was observed at least ten times. The genes are TRBV28 and TRBJ2-7; 9 bases map to TRBD2. Germline V gene lookup returns CDR1 MDHEN and CDR2 SYDVKM. There are 14 residues in the CDR3. Trimming took 5 bases from V and 4 from J; bases not matched to a gene: 6. The CDR3 coding sequence is TGTGCCAGCAGTCCCCTCGGACTAGCGTACGAGCAGTACTTC. It yields the protein CASSPLGLAYEQYF.

There are a few counts of this clonotype. The chain joins TRBV5-1 to TRBJ2-7; D perhaps matches TRBD2 (5 bases). The ends were cut back, 0 bases at V and 0 bases at J, with 13 bases in the middle. In germline, CDR1 is SGHRS, CDR2 YFSETQ. This CDR3 contains 16 residues. CDR3 DNA sequence: TGCGCCAGCAGCTTGGCCGGACTTAGAAGCTCCTACGAGCAGTACTTC. It yields the protein CASSLAGLRSSYEQYF.

This clonotype is medium-sized by share. CDR3: CSSDVGLAVRDTQYF. Written as DNA, the CDR3 is TGCAGTTCAGACGTAGGACTAGCGGTTCGAGATACGCAGTATTTT. This chain joins TRBV20-1 and TRBJ2-3; 10 bases map to TRBD2. Germline assignment: CDR1 DFQATT and CDR2 SNEGSKA (reference sequence). J lost 5 bases, V lost 8 bases, and 13 bases had no gene match. This CDR3 is 15 amino acids long.

This clonotype is labeled medium-sized (0.01 to 0.1%). The CDR3 bases are TGTGCCAGCAGCGCCGGGACAGGGGAAGGCTACGAGCAGTACTTC. Protein sequence: CASSAGTGEGYEQYF. The rearrangement links TRBV7-2 to TRBJ2-7, with TRBD1 matching over 10 bases. The V and J ends lost 5 bases and 3 bases, in that order; junction bases with no gene match: 7. CDR3 length: 15 amino acids. CDR1 SGHTA and CDR2 FQGNSA come from the germline V gene.

This clonotype was seen at least ten times. Here the CDR3 reads CSATSGRANEQFF. CDR3 in DNA: TGCAGCGCAACTAGCGGGAGGGCCAATGAGCAGTTCTTC. The V and J genes are TRBV29-1 and TRBJ2-1; 13 nucleotides line up with TRBD2. Germline CDR1 and CDR2: SQVTM and ANQGSEA. The V gene end was trimmed by 7 bases and the J gene end by 6 bases; junction bases not matched to a gene: 3. The CDR3 runs to 13 residues.

In this sample, this clonotype turned up many times. The V and J genes are TRBV27 and TRBJ2-5; 7 positions agree with TRBD1. The ends lost 5 bases at V and 1 base at J; junction bases unmatched: 4. This CDR3 comprises 14 residues. Germline CDR1 is MNHEY and CDR2 is SMNVEV (reference sequence). The CDR3 region is CASSARGIQETQYF. CDR3 nucleotides: TGTGCCAGCAGTGCCAGGGGGATCCAAGAGACCCAGTACTTC.

This clonotype was seen many times. The V call is TRBV3-1, the J call TRBJ1-2; a possible D gene is TRBD1 (5 bases). V shed 0 bases and J shed 8 bases, with 19 bases lying between them. CDR1 LGHDT and CDR2 YNNKEL come from the germline V gene (reference sequence). The CDR3 consists of 16 residues. The CDR3 is CASSQDWGWGLWGYTF. The CDR3 nucleotides read TGTGCCAGCAGCCAAGACTGGGGATGGGGCCTGTGGGGCTACACCTTC.